These T cell receptor beta chains were read from a single sample in a study of CD8 T cell repertoires and HIV-1 epitope variants. Only in-frame clones appear in the TCRdb table, and some are missing; sequencing was by immunoSEQ multiplex PCR. Of more than 85,000 clones detected, over 70% appear once; the ten largest clones hold 25% to 30%. The material sequenced was uncultured baseline CD8+ T cells from peripheral blood mononuclear cells (PBMCs). These receptors all stem from a male donor with HIV. CDR3s include the opening cysteine and the closing phenylalanine or tryptophan. D genes are given only for firm matches. Clone size is given for some rows only: seen once, a few or many times, or a class if the clone is expanded.

J	V	D	size	CDR3	DNA
TRBJ2-3	TRBV29-1	NA	NA	CSVARADTQYF	TGCAGCGTTGCCAGGGCAGATACGCAGTATTTT
TRBJ2-7	TRBV28	NA	NA	CASSHHRGGSYEQYF	TGTGCCAGCAGTCACCACAGGGGGGGCTCCTACGAGCAGTACTTC
TRBJ1-1	TRBV5-1	NA	NA	CASSLALNTEAFF	TGCGCCAGCAGCTTGGCTCTGAACACTGAAGCTTTCTTT
TRBJ2-3	TRBV11-3	TRBD2	once	CASSSPWGGSTPDTQYF	TGTGCCAGCAGCTCCCCTTGGGGCGGGAGCACCCCAGATACGCAGTATTTT
TRBJ2-2	TRBV5-4	NA	NA	CASSLEPGNTGELFF	TGTGCCAGCAGCTTGGAACCAGGGAACACCGGGGAGCTGTTTTTT
TRBJ1-2	TRBV19	TRBD1	NA	CASSGTGGAGGYTF	TGTGCCAGTAGTGGCACAGGGGGCGCGGGTGGCTACACCTTC
TRBJ2-7	TRBV27	NA	few	CASSSLLSGIVYEQYF	TGTGCCAGCAGTTCTCTCCTTTCTGGGATCGTCTACGAGCAGTACTTC
TRBJ1-2	TRBV6-5	NA	NA	CASSYSRLPVNYGYTF	TGTGCCAGCAGTTACTCACGGCTCCCTGTCAACTATGGCTACACCTTC
TRBJ1-3	TRBV28	NA	NA	CASSLGDRGNTIYF	TGTGCCAGCAGTTTAGGGGATAGAGGAAACACCATATATTTT
TRBJ1-1	TRBV4-2	NA	NA	CASSQYMNTEAFF	TGTGCCAGCAGCCAATACATGAACACTGAAGCTTTCTTT
TRBJ2-7	TRBV5-1	NA	once	CASSSPRGLTEVGEQYF	TGCGCCAGCAGCTCCCCAAGGGGACTGACAGAAGTGGGCGAGCAGTACTTC
TRBJ1-4	TRBV30	NA	few	CAWSVAGTATNEKLFF	TGTGCCTGGAGTGTCGCAGGGACCGCAACTAATGAAAAACTGTTTTTT
TRBJ1-5	TRBV28	NA	NA	CASRQGIEPQHF	TGTGCCAGCAGGCAGGGGATTGAGCCCCAGCATTTT
TRBJ1-1	TRBV28	TRBD1	NA	CASSLRQGGSNTEAFF	TGTGCCAGCAGTCTCCGACAGGGGGGGTCGAACACTGAAGCTTTCTTT
TRBJ1-6	TRBV9	TRBD1	few	CASSVAGQGNSPLHF	TGTGCCAGCAGCGTAGCGGGACAGGGTAATTCACCCCTCCACTTT
TRBJ2-1	TRBV5-1	NA	NA	CASSPGLSSYNEQFF	TGCGCCAGCAGCCCAGGGCTCAGCTCCTACAATGAGCAGTTCTTC
TRBJ2-7	TRBV7-9	NA	NA	CASSLDIGRSYEQYF	TGTGCCAGCAGCTTAGATATTGGACGCTCCTACGAGCAGTACTTC
TRBJ1-5	TRBV10-3	NA	once	CAISDDTRPQHF	TGTGCCATCAGTGATGACACTCGCCCCCAGCATTTT
TRBJ2-7	TRBV27	NA	NA	CASRQSYVTWDEQYF	TGTGCCAGCAGGCAGTCGTACGTCACTTGGGACGAGCAGTACTTC
TRBJ2-5	TRBV14	NA	once	CASSQFPGEGLRGTQYF	TGTGCCAGCAGCCAATTCCCGGGAGAGGGGCTCCGGGGGACCCAGTACTTC
TRBJ2-2	TRBV6-1	NA	NA	CASSELQPGLDLTGELFF	TGTGCCAGCAGTGAACTCCAGCCCGGGTTAGACCTCACCGGGGAGCTGTTTTTT
TRBJ1-6	TRBV27	NA	NA	CASSYLTAVNSPLHF	TGTGCCAGCAGTTACCTGACAGCGGTTAATTCACCCCTCCACTTT
TRBJ2-2	TRBV1	NA	few	CTSSRRDPPDPGELFF	TGCACCAGCAGCCGGAGGGACCCTCCCGATCCCGGGGAGCTGTTTTTT
TRBJ2-7	TRBV10-3	TRBD1	NA	CAINSKGATEQYF	TGTGCCATCAATAGTAAGGGGGCTACCGAGCAGTACTTC
TRBJ1-4	TRBV7-2	NA	NA	CASSLRGSNEKLFF	TGTGCCAGCAGCTTACGTGGGAGCAATGAAAAACTGTTTTTT
TRBJ2-7	TRBV9	TRBD2	once	CASSVGGLAGDYEQYF	TGTGCCAGCAGCGTAGGGGGGCTAGCGGGAGATTACGAGCAGTACTTC
TRBJ1-4	TRBV5-1	TRBD1	NA	CASSLAGTEENEKLFF	TGCGCCAGCAGCTTGGCCGGGACAGAAGAAAATGAAAAACTGTTTTTT
TRBJ2-7	TRBV27	NA	once	CASSLGTGPYEQYF	TGTGCCAGCAGTTTAGGTACAGGGCCCTACGAGCAGTACTTC
TRBJ2-5	TRBV4-3	TRBD2	NA	CASSQGLAASQETQYF	TGCGCCAGCAGCCAAGGCCTAGCGGCTTCTCAAGAGACCCAGTACTTC
TRBJ2-1	TRBV7-6	TRBD1	NA	CASSLRDRVANEQFF	TGTGCCAGCAGCCTCCGGGACAGGGTTGCCAATGAGCAGTTCTTC
TRBJ2-3	TRBV5-1	NA	NA	CASSFDKTTDTQYF	TGCGCCAGCAGCTTTGATAAGACCACAGATACGCAGTATTTT
TRBJ2-7	TRBV7-8	NA	NA	CASSPTTVSYEQYF	TGTGCCAGCAGCCCAACGACAGTCTCCTACGAGCAGTACTTC
TRBJ1-5	TRBV5-6	NA	NA	CASSLTGTIGAYQPQHF	TGTGCCAGCAGCTTGACCGGGACCATAGGGGCCTATCAGCCCCAGCATTTT
TRBJ2-7	TRBV29-1	NA	NA	CSVGLFREEQYF	TGCAGCGTCGGACTATTCAGGGAAGAGCAGTACTTC
TRBJ2-3	TRBV28	TRBD1	NA	CASSPAHRGQTDTQYF	TGTGCCAGCAGTCCGGCCCACAGGGGGCAGACAGATACGCAGTATTTT
TRBJ2-1	TRBV5-4	NA	NA	CASSSSAYEQFF	TGTGCCAGCAGCTCTTCGGCCTATGAGCAGTTCTTC
TRBJ2-1	TRBV5-6	TRBD2	NA	CASSLTAGGEQFF	TGTGCCAGCAGCTTAACGGCGGGAGGTGAGCAGTTCTTC
TRBJ2-2	TRBV5-1	NA	NA	CASKRETGELFF	TGCGCCAGCAAAAGGGAGACCGGGGAGCTGTTTTTT
TRBJ1-2	TRBV5-1	NA	NA	CASSLGQLDGYTF	TGCGCCAGCAGCTTGGGACAATTGGATGGCTACACCTTC
TRBJ2-7	TRBV18	NA	NA	CASSPGRTTYEQYF	TGTGCCAGCTCACCCGGCAGGACGACCTACGAGCAGTACTTC
TRBJ1-5	TRBV7-2	NA	NA	CASSSPPDGEPQHF	TGTGCCAGCAGCTCGCCACCCGATGGGGAGCCCCAGCATTTT
TRBJ2-3	TRBV5-1	TRBD1	NA	CASSLWGEGASTDTQYF	TGCGCCAGCAGCTTGTGGGGTGAGGGGGCTAGCACAGATACGCAGTATTTT
TRBJ2-5	TRBV28	TRBD1	NA	CASSFQGQRQETQYF	TGTGCCAGCAGTTTTCAGGGACAGCGGCAAGAGACCCAGTACTTC
TRBJ2-5	TRBV29-1	NA	NA	CSVDPRGGRETQYF	TGCAGCGTTGACCCCAGGGGAGGGCGAGAGACCCAGTACTTC
TRBJ2-3	TRBV7-8	NA	NA	CASSPRFLGDGDTQYF	TGTGCCAGCAGCCCCCGGTTCTTGGGAGATGGAGATACGCAGTATTTT
TRBJ2-2	TRBV10-2	TRBD2	NA	CASSSSGNTGELFF	TGCGCCAGCAGTTCTAGCGGGAACACCGGGGAGCTGTTTTTT
TRBJ2-7	TRBV5-5	NA	NA	CASSLAGSYEQYF	TGTGCCAGCAGCTTGGCCGGCAGCTACGAGCAGTACTTC
TRBJ1-4	TRBV2	TRBD1	NA	CASSIGQGNEKLFF	TGTGCCAGCAGTATCGGACAGGGGAATGAAAAACTGTTTTTT
TRBJ2-6	TRBV7-2	TRBD2	NA	CASSLLAGELAGANVLTF	TGTGCCAGCAGCCTACTAGCGGGGGAACTGGCTGGGGCCAACGTCCTGACTTTC
TRBJ2-4	TRBV28	NA	NA	CASSSTGIGKNIQYF	TGTGCCAGCAGTTCTACAGGGATAGGCAAAAACATTCAGTACTTC
TRBJ2-7	TRBV10-3	NA	NA	CAISQGVVYEQYF	TGTGCCATCAGTCAAGGGGTAGTCTACGAGCAGTACTTC
TRBJ2-7	TRBV10-3	TRBD2	NA	CATLAGGGEYF	TGTGCCACTTTAGCGGGGGGCGGGGAGTACTTC
TRBJ1-6	TRBV6-6	NA	many	CASSPTRSSYNSPLHF	TGTGCCAGCAGTCCGACAAGGAGCTCCTATAATTCACCCCTCCACTTT
TRBJ2-2	TRBV28	NA	NA	CASNPNTGELFF	TGTGCCAGCAACCCGAACACCGGGGAGCTGTTTTTT
TRBJ1-6	TRBV10-3	TRBD1	NA	CAISVDRQGNSPLHF	TGTGCCATCAGTGTCGATAGACAGGGAAACTCACCCCTCCACTTT
TRBJ2-1	TRBV30	TRBD2	NA	CAWNLAGNEQFF	TGTGCCTGGAACCTAGCGGGGAATGAGCAGTTCTTC
TRBJ2-3	TRBV18	NA	NA	CASSPLTERLLSKDTQYF	TGTGCCAGCTCACCACTAACCGAGAGGTTATTGTCAAAAGATACGCAGTATTTT
TRBJ1-5	TRBV4-3	NA	NA	CASSTDYNQPQHF	TGCGCCAGCAGCACGGACTATAACCAGCCCCAGCATTTT